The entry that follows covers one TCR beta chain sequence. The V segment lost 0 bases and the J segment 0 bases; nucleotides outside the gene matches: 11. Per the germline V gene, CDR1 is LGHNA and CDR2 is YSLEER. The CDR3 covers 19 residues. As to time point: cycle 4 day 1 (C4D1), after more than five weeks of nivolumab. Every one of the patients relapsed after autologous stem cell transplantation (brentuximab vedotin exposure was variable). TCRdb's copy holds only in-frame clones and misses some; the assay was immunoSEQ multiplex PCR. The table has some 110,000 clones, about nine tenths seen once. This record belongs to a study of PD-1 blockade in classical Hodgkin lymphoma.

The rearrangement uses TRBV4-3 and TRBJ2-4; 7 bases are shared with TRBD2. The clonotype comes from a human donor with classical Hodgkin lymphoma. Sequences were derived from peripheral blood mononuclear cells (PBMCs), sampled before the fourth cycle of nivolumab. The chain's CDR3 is CASSQETPGAGLAKNIQYF. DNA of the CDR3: TGCGCCAGCAGCCAAGAAACCCCGGGAGCGGGACTAGCCAAAAACATTCAGTACTTC.